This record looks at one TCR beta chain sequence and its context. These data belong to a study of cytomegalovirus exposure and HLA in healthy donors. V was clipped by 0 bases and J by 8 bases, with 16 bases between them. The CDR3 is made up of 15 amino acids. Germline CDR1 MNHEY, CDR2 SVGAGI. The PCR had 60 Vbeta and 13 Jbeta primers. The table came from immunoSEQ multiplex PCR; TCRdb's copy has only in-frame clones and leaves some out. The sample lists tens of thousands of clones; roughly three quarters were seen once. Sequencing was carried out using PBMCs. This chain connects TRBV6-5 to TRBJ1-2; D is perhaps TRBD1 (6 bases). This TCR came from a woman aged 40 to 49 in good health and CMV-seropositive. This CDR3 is CASSYSGGRLKGYTF. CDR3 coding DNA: TGTGCCAGCAGTTACTCGGGGGGGCGCCTGAAGGGCTACACCTTC.